This TCR beta chain was identified in a study of OX40 agonist ivuxolimab in advanced cancers. Study at large: Patients took ivuxolimab, an agonistic anti-OX40 (CD134) antibody. Of mixed ages from about 23 to 79 and averaging approximately 60 years, the group was more than 65% male.

The data were produced by immunoSEQ multiplex PCR, yet TCRdb's version contains in-frame clones alone and is incomplete. The profile shows around 83,000 clones, 90% to 95% of them singletons. Germline V gene data show CDR1 as SNHLY and CDR2 as FYNNEI. The CDR3 spans 15 residues. V was shortened by 10 bases and J by 0 bases, with 16 bases between the two germline ends. Autoimmune disease history or systemic immunosuppression barred patients. This TCR was sampled from an adult with an advanced solid tumor such as melanoma, head and neck, liver or kidney cancer. Specimen: CD4+ or CD8+ T cells sorted from blood, collected in a trial of the OX40 agonist ivuxolimab. The chain uses TRBV2 and TRBJ2-1, with D maybe TRBD1 (6 bases). CDR3 region: CATLTGVLSYNEQFF. CDR3 coding DNA: TGTGCCACCCTGACAGGAGTCCTCTCCTACAATGAGCAGTTCTTC.